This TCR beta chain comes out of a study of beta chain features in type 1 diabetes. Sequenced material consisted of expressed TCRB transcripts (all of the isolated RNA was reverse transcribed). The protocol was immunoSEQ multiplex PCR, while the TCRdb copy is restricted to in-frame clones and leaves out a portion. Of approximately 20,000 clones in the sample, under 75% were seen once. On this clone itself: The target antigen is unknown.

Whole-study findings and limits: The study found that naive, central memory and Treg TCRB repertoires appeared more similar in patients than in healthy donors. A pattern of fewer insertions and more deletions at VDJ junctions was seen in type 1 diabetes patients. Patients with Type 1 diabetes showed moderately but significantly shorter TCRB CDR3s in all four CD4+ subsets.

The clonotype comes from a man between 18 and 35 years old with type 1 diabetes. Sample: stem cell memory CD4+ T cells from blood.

Here the CDR3 DNA reads TGTGCCAGCAGTTTCGGAGCGGGAGCTGTCTACGAGCAGTACTTC. Translated, it gives CASSFGAGAVYEQYF. The chain links TRBV6-5 to TRBJ2-7; 8 positions match TRBD2. V lost 4 bases to trimming and J lost 3 bases; unmatched junction nucleotides: 8. This CDR3 is built from 15 residues. CDR1 is MNHEY, CDR2 SVGAGI, per germline.